This is a list of T cell receptor beta chains from one sample in a study of cytomegalovirus exposure and HLA in healthy donors. The table came from immunoSEQ multiplex PCR; TCRdb's copy has only in-frame clones and leaves some out. The table shows 150,000 to 160,000 clones, with roughly three quarters occurring only once. The sample was PBMCs. The receptors here all came from a man aged 25-45 years in good health and CMV-seropositive. CDR3s leave out the opening cysteine and the closing phenylalanine or tryptophan.

V	J	CDR3
TRBV2	TRBJ1-5	ASSEDSRNQPQH
TRBV29-1	TRBJ1-2	SVSGQGAHYGYT
TRBV4-2	TRBJ2-7	ASSQVSGSGEQY
TRBV7-8	TRBJ2-1	ASSLGGRGAYNEQF
TRBV6-5	TRBJ2-3	ASSPGTPTDTQY
TRBV18	TRBJ2-7	ASSPPTGGLEQY
TRBV13	TRBJ1-3	ASSIGRYSGNTIY
TRBV28	TRBJ2-7	ASRPPGRGEQY
TRBV28	TRBJ1-4	ASSLNSYATNEKLF
TRBV30	TRBJ2-3	AWSDGSGPYRGQY
TRBV19	TRBJ1-2	ASSIRGNYGYT
TRBV7-8	TRBJ2-5	ASNQREGRETQY
TRBV5-1	TRBJ2-5	ASSLGVAGETQY
TRBV10-1	TRBJ2-3	ASSESSRTGGSTDTQY
TRBV6-1	TRBJ1-4	ASSEVGAHSEKLF
TRBV4-3	TRBJ1-1	ASSHVQDRGSAEAF
TRBV5-5	TRBJ1-5	ASSRGTENQPQH
TRBV5-4	TRBJ2-7	ASSFPRAGGGTYEQY
TRBV5-1	TRBJ2-7	ASSWSGQGPYEQY
TRBV11-1	TRBJ2-1	ASSSDRGAYNEQF
TRBV28	TRBJ1-5	ASRLREKNQPQH
TRBV9	TRBJ1-2	ASSGSMNYGYT
TRBV19	TRBJ2-5	ASSLAGGPETQY
TRBV27	TRBJ2-3	ASSLLARSTDTQY
TRBV27	TRBJ2-7	ASSSDGDRGPYEQY
TRBV5-1	TRBJ2-3	ASSTLAGGSTDTQY
TRBV7-9	TRBJ1-2	ASSSYGQLNYGHT
TRBV7-9	TRBJ2-3	ASSLTSGQGTDTQY
TRBV7-2	TRBJ1-1	ASSARQGDTEAF
TRBV5-4	TRBJ2-5	ASSLGLAGAETQY
TRBV4-2	TRBJ2-1	ASSPSAGGYNEQF
TRBV7-9	TRBJ2-5	ASSLGDRGAGETQY
TRBV5-1	TRBJ1-1	ASSLLPGQSNTEAF
TRBV27	TRBJ1-5	ASRQDGYSNQPQH
TRBV19	TRBJ2-3	ASGAGGSTDTQY
TRBV5-1	TRBJ1-1	ASRVTGVGRNTEAF
TRBV11-2	TRBJ1-5	ASSLDQGGNQPQH
TRBV6-6	TRBJ1-2	ASSRDSGLVSGYT
TRBV9	TRBJ2-2	ASSVVQGGNTGELF
TRBV5-1	TRBJ2-3	ASSFGADTQY
TRBV27	TRBJ1-2	ASSYRGSRGYT
TRBV4-2	TRBJ2-7	ASSQDSAGGYEQY
TRBV7-8	TRBJ2-7	ASSLEATVSYEQY
TRBV5-1	TRBJ2-2	ASSLEGAGNTGELF
TRBV4-1	TRBJ2-7	ASSQGAGGPYEQY
TRBV27	TRBJ1-1	ASSPPGDPRLAF
TRBV28	TRBJ2-7	ASSTWGLAPDYEQY
TRBV4-2	TRBJ2-7	ASSQDTGGVKYEQY
TRBV29-1	TRBJ1-2	SAVARQGVQGYT
TRBV7-2	TRBJ2-7	ASSSTNRGIIEQY
TRBV6-5	TRBJ2-1	ASSYSTIRGYNEQF
TRBV6-5	TRBJ2-2	ASSKPITGELF
TRBV15	TRBJ2-7	ATSRPIGESYEQY
TRBV28	TRBJ1-4	ASSLGGHATNEKLF
TRBV5-1	TRBJ2-7	ASSPALAGASEQY